The 2 T cell receptor beta chains below were found in one sample sequenced in a study of glioma-infiltrating T cells after dendritic cell vaccination. Libraries were prepared by immunoSEQ multiplex PCR; TCRdb keeps only in-frame clonotypes and omits some of them. The sample lists over 70,000 clones, roughly 80% occurring once. The sequenced sample was blood, obtained before dendritic cell vaccination. These receptors came from a human donor with glioblastoma.

The V and J genes are TRBV29-1 and TRBJ2-5; TRBD2 aligns across 8 bases. The germline V gene has CDR1 SQVTM and CDR2 ANQGSEA. CDR3 length equals 12 residues. Unmatched junction bases numbered 6, after V lost 7 bases and J lost 5 bases. The CDR3 reads CSAAGAGETQYF. The DNA of the CDR3 is TGCAGCGCAGCGGGAGCCGGGGAGACCCAGTACTTC.

This clone was detected a few times. At one boundary the junction diverges from the germline segment, which might be a read error. The chain uses TRBV13 and TRBJ1-1; TRBD1 matches at 12 bases. The CDR3 runs to 16 residues. The germline CDR1 and CDR2 sequences are PRHDT and FYEKMQ (reference sequence). In DNA form, the CDR3 reads TGTGCCAGCAGCCTAGGGGGACAGGGGGCTAGCACTGAAGCTTTCTTT. This encodes CASSLGGQGASTEAFF.